The 18 T cell receptor beta chains below were found in one sample sequenced in a study of blood T cell repertoires in COVID-19. The assay was immunoSEQ multiplex PCR, and TCRdb's table has in-frame clones only and misses some. The table lists about 260,000 clones, about nine tenths of them singletons. Material for sequencing was PBMCs or T cells enriched from blood (not recorded which). All receptors come from a woman aged 40 to 50 with acute COVID-19.

This chain connects TRBV21-1 to TRBJ2-7; the table gives TRBD1 as D, unverified against the DNA. TRBV21-1 is a known pseudogene. CDR3 length: 13 amino acids. DNA of the CDR3: TGTGCCAGCTTTGGAGAACCAGGGTCCGAGCAGTACTTC. It translates to CASFGEPGSEQYF.

The chain employs TRBV3-1 (or the pseudogene TRBV3-2) and TRBJ1-4; tentative D call: TRBD1 (6 bases). Per germline, CDR1 LGHDT and CDR2 YNNKEL (reference sequence). The V gene lost 4 bases and the J gene lost 8 bases, with 23 bases spanning the gap. The CDR3 length is 17 residues. The CDR3 DNA sequence: TGTGCCAGCAGCCTTGACATCGGGACAAACGGTCGGGAAAAACTGTTTTTT. Its translation: CASSLDIGTNGREKLFF.

CDR3 nucleotide sequence: TGTGCCAGCAGCCGACCCGGAGGACAGGTCTATAGCAATCAGCCCCAGCATTTT. Protein sequence: CASSRPGGQVYSNQPQHF. This chain connects TRBV7-9 to TRBJ1-5; TRBD1 matches at 7 bases. Germline V gene data show CDR1 as SEHNR and CDR2 as FQNEAQ (reference sequence). J was trimmed by 0 bases and V by 5 bases; bases with no gene match: 13. This CDR3 spans 18 amino acids.

The chain links TRBV6-4 to TRBJ1-5; D call uncertain. The CDR3 is 14 residues long. In germline, CDR1 is MRHNA, CDR2 SNTAGT. V was cut by 6 bases and J by 4 bases, with 13 bases left in between. The CDR3 DNA sequence: TGTGCCAGCAGACTAAGACCGTATAATCAGCCCCAGCATTTT. This codes for CASRLRPYNQPQHF.

The V and J genes are TRBV2 and TRBJ2-1; perhaps TRBD2 as D (6 bases). Germline CDR1 reads SNHLY; CDR2 reads FYNNEI. Trimming cost V 6 bases and J 7 bases, with 16 bases left between them. This CDR3 is 14 amino acids long. In DNA, the CDR3 is TGTGCCAGCAGCCCCTGGGACTCCACAAATGAGCAGTTCTTC. Protein: CASSPWDSTNEQFF.

The CDR3 region has the DNA TGTGCCAGCAGTTCTTACCTAAACGGACTAGCGGGGGCCAGCTCCTACGAGCAGTACTTC. Protein: CASSSYLNGLAGASSYEQYF. The chain recombines TRBV28 with TRBJ2-7, with 13 bases aligning to TRBD2. The CDR3 contains 20 residues. Germline CDR1 MDHEN, CDR2 SYDVKM. The J segment lost 0 bases and the V segment lost 4 bases, leaving 15 bases of the junction unmatched.

The V and J genes are TRBV5-1 and TRBJ2-7; 7 bases align to TRBD1. Per germline, CDR1 SGHRS and CDR2 YFSETQ. The CDR3 covers 15 residues. V trimming: 3 bases; J trimming: 2 bases; junction bases outside the gene matches: 8. This CDR3 is CASSSSTGWTYEQYF. The CDR3 DNA follows: TGCGCCAGCAGCTCGTCGACAGGGTGGACCTACGAGCAGTACTTC.

V usage is TRBV4-1 and J usage is TRBJ1-2; 8 bases fit TRBD1. Germline V gene lookup returns CDR1 MGHRA and CDR2 YSYEKL. With 3 bases clipped from V and 7 bases from J, the junction kept 4 bases outside the gene matches. The CDR3 totals 13 residues. The CDR3 coding sequence is TGCGCCAGCAGCCAGACAGGGGTGGGTGGCTACACCTTC. It encodes CASSQTGVGGYTF.

The rearrangement uses TRBV6-5 and TRBJ1-1; maybe TRBD1 (5 bases). CDR1 is MNHEY, CDR2 SVGAGI, per germline. V lost 2 bases and J 6 bases, leaving 13 bases between the germline ends. The CDR3 spans 14 residues. The chain's CDR3 is CASSYREGVPEAFF. The CDR3 DNA is TGTGCCAGCAGTTACAGGGAAGGGGTCCCTGAAGCTTTCTTT.

The chain is built from TRBV18 and TRBJ1-1; perhaps TRBD1 as D (6 bases). CDR1 is KGHSH, CDR2 LQKENI, per germline. This CDR3 region has 13 residues. Trimming cost V 6 bases and J 2 bases, with 10 bases left between them. The CDR3 DNA reads TGTGCCAGCTCCTCGGACAGTAACACTGAAGCTTTCTTT. This codes for CASSSDSNTEAFF.

The chain joins TRBV23-1 to TRBJ2-7; 9 nucleotides line up with TRBD2. TRBV23-1 is an ORF, and what it does is uncertain. Losses at the gene ends were 8 bases for V and 0 bases for J; bases not matched to a gene: 8. The CDR3 has 15 residues. The CDR3 sequence is CASSRGREGSYEQYV. The CDR3 coding sequence is TGCGCCAGCTCTCGGGGGCGGGAGGGCTCCTACGAGCAGTACGTC.

This sequence joins TRBV6-5 and TRBJ2-5, with D perhaps matching TRBD2 (6 bases). The CDR3 is made up of 15 amino acids. Trimming removed 6 bases at V and 5 bases at J, with 19 bases between. CDR1 MNHEY and CDR2 SVGAGI come from the germline V gene. Written as DNA, the CDR3 is TGTGCCAGCAGAAGGGACTTCTCCTCTACGGAGACCCAGTACTTC. Protein sequence: CASRRDFSSTETQYF.

The chain has TRBV5-8 and TRBJ1-1, with TRBD1 as a possible D gene (5 bases). Deletions cut 4 bases from V and 6 bases from J, with 10 bases between. Germline V gene data show CDR1 as SGHTS and CDR2 as YDEGEE. The CDR3 consists of 12 residues. CDR3 sequence reads: CASSGGHPEAFF. CDR3 in DNA: TGTGCCAGCAGCGGCGGACACCCTGAAGCTTTCTTT.

The chain joins TRBV18 to TRBJ2-7, with a possible D match to TRBD2 (5 bases). With 3 bases removed from V and 0 bases from J, the gap between germline ends came to 18 bases. The CDR3 has 17 residues. Looked up from germline, CDR1 is KGHSH and CDR2 is LQKENI. As DNA, the CDR3 is TGTGCCAGCTCACCCCAGGAGGCCGGACGGTTCTCCTACGAGCAGTACTTC. This encodes CASSPQEAGRFSYEQYF.

The rearrangement links TRBV18 to TRBJ1-3; perhaps TRBD1 as D (5 bases). Trimming removed 4 bases from V and 2 bases from J, with 12 bases in between. The CDR3 consists of 15 residues. The germline V gene encodes CDR1 KGHSH and CDR2 LQKENI. CDR3: CASSLAAGPGNTIYF. The CDR3 DNA sequence: TGTGCCAGCTCACTAGCCGCAGGGCCTGGAAACACCATATATTTT. The full variable domain, rest sourced from reference TRBV18 and TRBJ1-3, is NAGVMQNPRHLVRRRGQEARLRCSPMKGHSHVYWYRQLPEEGLKFMVYLQKENIIDESGMPKERFSAEFPKEGPSILRIQQVVRGDSAAYFCASSLAAGPGNTIYFGEGSWLTVV.

The chain couples TRBV5-4 to TRBJ2-2, with D uncertain. The V end was cut by 4 bases, the J end by 6 bases, with 10 bases between. The CDR3 contains 13 residues. Germline assignment: CDR1 SGHNT and CDR2 YYREEE (reference sequence). The CDR3, as DNA: TGTGCCAGCAGCCTTAGTCAGGCCGGGGAGCTGTTTTTT. It specifies CASSLSQAGELFF.

The gene calls are TRBV2 and TRBJ2-5; TRBD2 is a possible D gene (6 bases). Trimming removed 10 bases at V and 2 bases at J, with 17 bases between. CDR3 length equals 14 residues. Germline V gene sequence: CDR1 SNHLY, CDR2 FYNNEI. In nucleotides, the CDR3 is TGTGCCACCACAGAGACTAGTGTACAAGAGACCCAGTACTTC. Translating it yields CATTETSVQETQYF.

The gene calls are TRBV11-3 and TRBJ2-1; 7 bases agree with TRBD2. The CDR3 sequence is 13 residues long. Germline V gene lookup returns CDR1 SGHNT and CDR2 YENEEA. The V and J ends lost 3 bases and 15 bases, in that order; junction bases with no gene match: 11. CDR3 residues: CASSFLGGSAPFF. The CDR3 nucleotides are TGTGCCAGCAGCTTTCTGGGCGGGAGTGCTCCGTTCTTC.